The T cell receptor (beta chain) described here comes from a study of shared clonotypes between healthy human individuals. Profiling relied on immunoSEQ multiplex PCR, and the TCRdb table lists in-frame clones only, not all of them. The sample yields some 1,600,000 clones, around 98% seen once. With 1 base clipped from V and 5 bases from J, the junction kept 6 bases outside the gene matches. The CDR3 runs to 15 residues. Germline loops: CDR1 WNHNN, CDR2 SYGVQD (reference sequence). This sequence originates from a man aged 25-40 years in good health. The chain couples TRBV10-1 to TRBJ1-1; 8 nucleotides align to TRBD1. Sequencing was done on a sample of naive CD4+ T cells sorted from blood. Subset given: CD45RA+ positively selected. The CDR3 region has the DNA TGCGCCAGCAGTGAGTTCAGGGGGCCGGGGACTGAAGCTTTCTTT. Protein product: CASSEFRGPGTEAFF.